This TCR beta chain was observed in a study of tumor-infiltrating lymphocytes in localized non-small cell lung cancer. Overall study context: Resected tumor was paired with non-adjacent uninvolved lung from the same patient.

Clones were read by immunoSEQ multiplex PCR, and TCRdb kept only the in-frame ones, dropping some. The repertoire holds 7,000 to 8,500 clones, under 85% seen once, with approximately 4.8% in the top ten. On this clone: The antigen is not known.

CDR3 length: 15 amino acids. J gave up 7 bases and V 5 bases, and 7 bases lay outside the gene matches. CDR1 and CDR2 (germline): MNHEY, SMNVEV (reference sequence). Notes on the study in general: Available tissue quantity limited TCR sequencing to a patient subset.

This TCR came from a human donor with non-small cell lung cancer. The sequenced sample consisted of lung tumor tissue. This chain connects TRBV27 to TRBJ2-3; 12 nucleotides align to TRBD2. The CDR3 region is CASSPLAGGDYTQYF. The CDR3 DNA reads TGTGCCAGCAGTCCTCTAGCGGGAGGGGATTATACGCAGTATTTT.